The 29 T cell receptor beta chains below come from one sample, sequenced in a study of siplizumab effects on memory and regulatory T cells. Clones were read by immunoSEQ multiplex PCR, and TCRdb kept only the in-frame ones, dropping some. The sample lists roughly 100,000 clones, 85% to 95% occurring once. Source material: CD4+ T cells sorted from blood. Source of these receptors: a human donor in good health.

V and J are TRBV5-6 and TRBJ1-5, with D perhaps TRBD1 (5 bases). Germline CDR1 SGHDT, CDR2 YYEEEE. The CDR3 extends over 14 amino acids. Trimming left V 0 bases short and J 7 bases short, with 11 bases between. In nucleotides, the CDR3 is TGTGCCAGCAGCTTGGCCGGGGGGACCCAGCCCCAGCATTTT. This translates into CASSLAGGTQPQHF.

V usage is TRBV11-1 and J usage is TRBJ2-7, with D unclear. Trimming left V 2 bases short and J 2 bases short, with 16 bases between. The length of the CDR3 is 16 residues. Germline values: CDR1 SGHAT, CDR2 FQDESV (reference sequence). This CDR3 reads CASSLYFVGSPYEQYF. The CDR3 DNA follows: TGTGCCAGCAGCTTATATTTTGTGGGCAGCCCCTACGAGCAGTACTTC.

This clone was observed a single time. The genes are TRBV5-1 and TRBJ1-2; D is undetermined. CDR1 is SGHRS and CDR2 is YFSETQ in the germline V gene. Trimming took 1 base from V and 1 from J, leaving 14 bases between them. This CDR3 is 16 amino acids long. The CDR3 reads CASSLTTAVRNYGYTF. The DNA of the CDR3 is TGCGCCAGCAGCTTGACCACGGCGGTTCGTAACTATGGCTACACCTTC.

The CDR3 spells CASSQVRGGQRAFF. DNA of the CDR3: TGTGCCAGCAGCCAAGTGAGAGGGGGTCAGCGAGCTTTCTTT. The chain combines TRBV14 with TRBJ1-1, with D possibly being TRBD1 (6 bases). Germline-derived CDR1 and CDR2 are SGHDN and FVKESK. Trimming left V 1 base short and J 10 bases short, with 16 bases between. CDR3 length: 14 amino acids.

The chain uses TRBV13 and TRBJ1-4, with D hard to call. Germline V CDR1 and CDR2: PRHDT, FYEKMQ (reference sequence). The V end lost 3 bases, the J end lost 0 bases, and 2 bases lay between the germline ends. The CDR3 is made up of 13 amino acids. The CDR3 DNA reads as TGTGCCAGCAGCTTTGCAACTAATGAAAAACTGTTTTTT. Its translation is CASSFATNEKLFF.

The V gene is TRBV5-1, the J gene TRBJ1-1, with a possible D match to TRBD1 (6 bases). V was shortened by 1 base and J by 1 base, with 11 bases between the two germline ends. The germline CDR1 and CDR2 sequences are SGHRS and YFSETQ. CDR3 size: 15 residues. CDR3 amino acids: CASSLTGPQNTEAFF. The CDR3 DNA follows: TGCGCCAGCAGCTTGACAGGGCCCCAGAACACTGAAGCTTTCTTT. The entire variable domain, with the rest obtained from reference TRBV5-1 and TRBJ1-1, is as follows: KAGVTQTPRYLIKTRGQQVTLSCSPISGHRSVSWYQQTPGQGLQFLFEYFSETQRNKGNFPGRFSGRQFSNSRSEMNVSTLELGDSALYLCASSLTGPQNTEAFFGQGTRLTVV.

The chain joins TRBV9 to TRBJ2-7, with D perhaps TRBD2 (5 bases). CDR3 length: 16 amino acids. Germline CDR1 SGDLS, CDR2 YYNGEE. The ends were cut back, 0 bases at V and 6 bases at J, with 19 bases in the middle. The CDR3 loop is CASSVDSDPSLGEQYF. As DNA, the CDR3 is TGTGCCAGCAGCGTAGATAGCGACCCGTCTTTGGGCGAGCAGTACTTC.

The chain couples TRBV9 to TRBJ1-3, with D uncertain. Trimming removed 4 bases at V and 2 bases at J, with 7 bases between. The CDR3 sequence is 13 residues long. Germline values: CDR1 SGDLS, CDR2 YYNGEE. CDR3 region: CASSLLTGNTIYF. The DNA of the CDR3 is TGTGCCAGCAGCCTTTTAACTGGAAACACCATATATTTT.

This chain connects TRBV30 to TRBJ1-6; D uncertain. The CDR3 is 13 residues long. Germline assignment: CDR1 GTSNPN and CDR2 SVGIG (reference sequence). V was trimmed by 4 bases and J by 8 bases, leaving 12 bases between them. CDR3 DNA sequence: TGTGCCTGGACAGGAAAGGATTATTCACCCCTCCACTTT. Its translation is CAWTGKDYSPLHF.

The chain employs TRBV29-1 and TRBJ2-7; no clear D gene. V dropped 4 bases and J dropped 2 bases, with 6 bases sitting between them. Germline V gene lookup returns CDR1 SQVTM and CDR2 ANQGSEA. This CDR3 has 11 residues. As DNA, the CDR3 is TGCAGCGTTGTATCCACCTACGAGCAGTACTTC. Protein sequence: CSVVSTYEQYF.

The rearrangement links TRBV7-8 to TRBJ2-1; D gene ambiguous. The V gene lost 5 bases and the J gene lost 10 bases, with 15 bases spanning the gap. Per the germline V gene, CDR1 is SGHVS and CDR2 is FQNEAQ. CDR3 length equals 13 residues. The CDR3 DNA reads TGTGCCAGCAGCCAAAGCGCTCTGGGGGAGCAGTTCTTC. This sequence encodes CASSQSALGEQFF. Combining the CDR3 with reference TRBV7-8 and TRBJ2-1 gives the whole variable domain GAGVSQSPRYKVAKRGQDVALRCDPISGHVSLFWYQQALGQGPEFLTYFQNEAQLDKSGLPSDRFFAERPEGSVSTLKIQRTQQEDSAVYLCASSQSALGEQFFGPGTRLTVL.

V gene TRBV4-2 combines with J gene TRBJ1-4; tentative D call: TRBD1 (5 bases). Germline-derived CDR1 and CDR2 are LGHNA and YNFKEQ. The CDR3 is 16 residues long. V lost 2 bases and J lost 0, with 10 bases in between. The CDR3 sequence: CASSQTGAATNEKLFF. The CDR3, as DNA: TGTGCCAGCAGCCAAACTGGGGCCGCAACTAATGAAAAACTGTTTTTT.

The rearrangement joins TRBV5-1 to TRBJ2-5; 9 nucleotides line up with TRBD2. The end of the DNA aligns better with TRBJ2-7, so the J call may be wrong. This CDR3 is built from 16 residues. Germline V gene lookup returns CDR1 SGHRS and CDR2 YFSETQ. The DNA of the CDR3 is TGCGCCAGCAGCTTGGGCGGTAGCGGGAGCGGTTACGAGCAGTACTTC. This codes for CASSLGGSGSGYEQYF.

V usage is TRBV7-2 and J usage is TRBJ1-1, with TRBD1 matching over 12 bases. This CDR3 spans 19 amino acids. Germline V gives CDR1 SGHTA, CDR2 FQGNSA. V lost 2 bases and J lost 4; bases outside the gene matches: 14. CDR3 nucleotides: TGTGCCAGCAGCTTACTGGGGACCGGGACAGGGGGCTGGAGCACTGAAGCTTTCTTT. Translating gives CASSLLGTGTGGWSTEAFF.

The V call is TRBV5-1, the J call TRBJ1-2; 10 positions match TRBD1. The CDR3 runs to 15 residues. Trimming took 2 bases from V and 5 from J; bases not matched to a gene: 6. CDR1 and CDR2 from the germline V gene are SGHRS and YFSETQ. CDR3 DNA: TGCGCCAGCAGCTTAACCGGGACAGGGGCGTATGGCTACACCTTC. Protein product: CASSLTGTGAYGYTF.

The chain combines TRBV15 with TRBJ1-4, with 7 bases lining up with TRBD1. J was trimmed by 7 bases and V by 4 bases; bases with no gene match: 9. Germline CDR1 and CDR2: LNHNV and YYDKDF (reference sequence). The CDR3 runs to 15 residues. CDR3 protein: CATSTTGAQGEKLFF. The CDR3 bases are TGTGCCACCAGCACAACAGGGGCACAGGGTGAAAAACTGTTTTTT.

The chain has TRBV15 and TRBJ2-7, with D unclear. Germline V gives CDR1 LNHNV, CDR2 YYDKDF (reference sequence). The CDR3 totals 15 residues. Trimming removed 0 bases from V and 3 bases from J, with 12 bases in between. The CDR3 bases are TGTGCCACCAGCAGAGATTCGGAGAGCCTCTACGAGCAGTACTTC. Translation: CATSRDSESLYEQYF.

CDR3 protein: CASSPWLGSYGYTF. CDR3 DNA sequence: TGTGCCAGTAGTCCCTGGTTAGGGAGCTATGGCTACACCTTC. The chain is built from TRBV19 and TRBJ1-2; D uncertain. V shed 5 bases and J shed 4 bases, with 14 bases lying between them. CDR1 and CDR2 (germline): LNHDA, SQIVND (reference sequence). The CDR3 covers 14 residues. The full variable domain, rest sourced from reference TRBV19 and TRBJ1-2, is DGGITQSPKYLFRKEGQNVTLSCEQNLNHDAMYWYRQDPGQGLRLIYYSQIVNDFQKGDIAEGYSVSREKKESFPLTVTSAQKNPTAFYLCASSPWLGSYGYTFGSGTRLTVV.

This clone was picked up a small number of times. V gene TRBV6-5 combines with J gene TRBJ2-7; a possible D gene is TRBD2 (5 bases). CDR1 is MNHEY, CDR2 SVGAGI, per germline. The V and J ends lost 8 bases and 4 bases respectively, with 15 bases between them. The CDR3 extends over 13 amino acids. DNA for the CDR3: TGTGCCAGCGCCCCGGGATTTATGTACGAGCAGTACTTC. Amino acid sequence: CASAPGFMYEQYF.

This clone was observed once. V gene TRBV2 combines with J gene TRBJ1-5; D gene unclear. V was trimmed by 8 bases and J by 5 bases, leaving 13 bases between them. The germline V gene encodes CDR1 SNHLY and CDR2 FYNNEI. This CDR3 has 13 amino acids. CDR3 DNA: TGTGCCAGCTCCCTACAATTGGATCAGCCCCAGCATTTT. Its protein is CASSLQLDQPQHF.

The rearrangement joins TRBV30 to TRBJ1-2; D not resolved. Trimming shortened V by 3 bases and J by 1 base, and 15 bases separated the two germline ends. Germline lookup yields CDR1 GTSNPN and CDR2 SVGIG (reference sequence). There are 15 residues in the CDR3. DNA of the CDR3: TGTGCCTGGAGCGAGGGTGGTCTGCATAACTATGGCTACACCTTC. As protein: CAWSEGGLHNYGYTF.

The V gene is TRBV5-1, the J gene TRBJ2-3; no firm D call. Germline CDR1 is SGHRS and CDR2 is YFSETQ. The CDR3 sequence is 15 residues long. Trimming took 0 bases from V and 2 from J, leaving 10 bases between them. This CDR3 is CASSLEQTYTDTQYF. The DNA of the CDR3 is TGCGCCAGCAGCTTGGAGCAGACTTACACAGATACGCAGTATTTT.

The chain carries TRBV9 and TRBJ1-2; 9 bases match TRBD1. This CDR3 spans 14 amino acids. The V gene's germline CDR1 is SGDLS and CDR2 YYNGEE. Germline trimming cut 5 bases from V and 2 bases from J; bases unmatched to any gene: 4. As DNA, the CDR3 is TGTGCCAGCAGTAGACAGGGGGTGAACTATGGCTACACCTTC. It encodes CASSRQGVNYGYTF.

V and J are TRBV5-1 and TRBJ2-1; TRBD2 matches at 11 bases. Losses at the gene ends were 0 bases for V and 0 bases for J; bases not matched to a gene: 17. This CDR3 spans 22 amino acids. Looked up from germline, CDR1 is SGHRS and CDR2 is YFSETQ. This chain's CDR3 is CASSLGGGWGLAEASSYNEQFF. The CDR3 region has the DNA TGCGCCAGCAGCTTGGGTGGTGGCTGGGGACTAGCGGAGGCGAGCTCCTACAATGAGCAGTTCTTC.

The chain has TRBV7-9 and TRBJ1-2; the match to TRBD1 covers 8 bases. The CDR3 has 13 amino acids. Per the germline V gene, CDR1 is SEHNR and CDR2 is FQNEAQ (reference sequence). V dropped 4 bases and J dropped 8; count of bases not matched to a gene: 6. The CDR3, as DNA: TGTGCCAGCAGCTCCGGACAGGGTCGCGGCTACACCTTC. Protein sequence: CASSSGQGRGYTF.

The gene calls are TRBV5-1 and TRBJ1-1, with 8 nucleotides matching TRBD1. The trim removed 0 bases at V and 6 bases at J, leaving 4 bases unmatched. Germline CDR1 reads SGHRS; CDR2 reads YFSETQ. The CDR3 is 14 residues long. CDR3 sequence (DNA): TGCGCCAGCAGCTTGGGGACAGGGTTCGCTGAAGCTTTCTTT. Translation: CASSLGTGFAEAFF.

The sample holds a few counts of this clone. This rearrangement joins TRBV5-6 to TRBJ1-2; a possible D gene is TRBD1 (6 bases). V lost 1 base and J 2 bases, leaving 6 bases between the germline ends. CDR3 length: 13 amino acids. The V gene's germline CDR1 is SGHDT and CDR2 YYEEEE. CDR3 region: CASSLQGNYGYTF. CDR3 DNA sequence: TGTGCCAGCAGCTTGCAGGGGAACTATGGCTACACCTTC. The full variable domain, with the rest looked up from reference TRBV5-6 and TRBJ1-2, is DAGVTQSPTHLIKTRGQQVTLRCSPKSGHDTVSWYQQALGQGPQFIFQYYEEEERQRGNFPDRFSGHQFPNYSSELNVNALLLGDSALYLCASSLQGNYGYTFGSGTRLTVV.

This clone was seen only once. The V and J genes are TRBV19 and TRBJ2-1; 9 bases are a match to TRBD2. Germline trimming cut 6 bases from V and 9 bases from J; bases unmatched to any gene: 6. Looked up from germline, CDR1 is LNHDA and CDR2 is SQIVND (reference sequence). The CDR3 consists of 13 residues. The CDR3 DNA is TGTGCCAGTAGAGCTAGCGGGGACGGTGAGCAGTTCTTC. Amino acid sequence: CASRASGDGEQFF.

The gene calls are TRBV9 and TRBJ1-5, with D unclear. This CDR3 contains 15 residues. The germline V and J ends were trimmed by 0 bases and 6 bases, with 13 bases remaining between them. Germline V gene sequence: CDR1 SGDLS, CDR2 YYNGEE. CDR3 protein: CASSVEGRAGQPQHF. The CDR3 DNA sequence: TGTGCCAGCAGCGTAGAAGGAAGGGCTGGTCAGCCCCAGCATTTT.